These 29 T cell receptor beta chains came from one sample sequenced in a study of T cell changes during pregnancy in multiple sclerosis. Here immunoSEQ multiplex PCR was the method, and the copy in TCRdb shows in-frame clones only, minus some. The sample contains roughly 100,000 clones, around 93% of which appear only once. Material: peripheral blood, obtained after pregnancy. Every receptor here comes from a female donor with multiple sclerosis, enrolled in a pregnancy study.

This chain connects TRBV9 to TRBJ2-3; 11 positions match TRBD2. The ends lost 3 bases at V and 6 bases at J; junction bases unmatched: 6. CDR1 is SGDLS and CDR2 is YYNGEE in the germline V gene. The CDR3 length is 15 residues. The CDR3 loop reads CASSASGGQGDTQYF. CDR3 in DNA: TGTGCCAGCAGCGCTAGCGGGGGGCAAGGTGATACGCAGTATTTT.

V gene TRBV6-1 combines with J gene TRBJ2-5; 11 bases agree with TRBD2. The CDR3 covers 15 residues. Germline values: CDR1 MNHNS, CDR2 SASEGT. After removal of 6 bases from V and 4 bases from J, the junction contained 7 bases not matched to a gene. The CDR3, as DNA: TGTGCCAGCAGGGGGACTAGCGGAGGGGGAGAGACCCAGTACTTC. It yields the protein CASRGTSGGGETQYF.

This clone has just a few counts. The rearrangement joins TRBV7-2 to TRBJ2-3, with D possibly matching TRBD2 (6 bases). Germline V gives CDR1 SGHTA, CDR2 FQGNSA. The CDR3 has 13 residues. Trimming shortened V by 6 bases and J by 1 base, and 8 bases separated the two germline ends. CDR3 residues: CASRSSGTDTQYF. DNA for the CDR3: TGTGCCAGCAGGTCTAGCGGCACAGATACGCAGTATTTT.

This sequence joins TRBV5-8 and TRBJ1-5; TRBD1 might be the D (5 bases). CDR1 SGHTS and CDR2 YDEGEE come from the germline V gene. V was pared by 3 bases and J by 0 bases, with 10 bases between. CDR3 size: 15 residues. The CDR3, as DNA: TGTGCCAGCAGCTATGTCAGGGATAGCAATCAGCCCCAGCATTTT. This translates into CASSYVRDSNQPQHF.

This clone was counted a few times. The chain links TRBV6-1 to TRBJ1-6; TRBD1 matches at 9 bases. Germline values: CDR1 MNHNS, CDR2 SASEGT. This CDR3 contains 15 residues. V shed 3 bases and J 9 bases; nucleotides not matched to a gene: 6. This CDR3 is CASSEVTGGVSPLHF. The CDR3 coding sequence is TGTGCCAGCAGTGAGGTTACAGGGGGCGTTTCACCCCTCCACTTT.

The chain recombines TRBV19 with TRBJ1-5; 7 bases line up with TRBD1. CDR1 is LNHDA and CDR2 is SQIVND in the germline V gene (reference sequence). The CDR3 covers 19 residues. After removal of 3 bases from V and 1 base from J, the junction contained 15 bases not matched to a gene. CDR3 loop: CASSMRGGSGFLSNQPQHF. CDR3 sequence (DNA): TGTGCCAGTAGTATGAGAGGGGGCTCGGGCTTTCTCAGCAATCAGCCCCAGCATTTT.

The chain links TRBV5-1 to TRBJ1-2; perhaps TRBD1 as D (6 bases). Trimming cost V 3 bases and J 7 bases, with 16 bases left between them. The CDR3 has 14 amino acids. From germline, CDR1 is SGHRS and CDR2 YFSETQ. The CDR3 loop is CASSSTGSQGGYTF. CDR3 bases: TGCGCCAGCAGCTCTACAGGGTCCCAGGGTGGCTACACCTTC.

This chain uses TRBV19 with TRBJ2-7; a weak D match, TRBD1 (6 bases). CDR1 and CDR2 (germline): LNHDA, SQIVND (reference sequence). Trimming left V 4 bases short and J 3 bases short, with 16 bases between. The CDR3 contains 15 residues. The CDR3 nucleotides are TGTGCCAGTAGTAAGGGGGATACGATCCTCTACGAGCAGTACTTC. Translation: CASSKGDTILYEQYF.

V is TRBV9 and J is TRBJ2-1; D is perhaps TRBD2 (6 bases). The CDR3 length is 15 residues. Trimming cost V 3 bases and J 2 bases, with 12 bases left between them. The germline V gene encodes CDR1 SGDLS and CDR2 YYNGEE. DNA for the CDR3: TGTGCCAGCAGCGCCGGGCGGGGCGCCTACAATGAGCAGTTCTTC. The encoded protein is CASSAGRGAYNEQFF. The whole variable domain, remainder taken from reference TRBV9 and TRBJ2-1, is DSGVTQTPKHLITATGQRVTLRCSPRSGDLSVYWYQQSLDQGLQFLIQYYNGEERAKGNILERFSAQQFPDLHSELNLSSLELGDSALYFCASSAGRGAYNEQFFGPGTRLTVL.

The rearrangement joins TRBV5-1 to TRBJ1-1; 7 positions agree with TRBD1. J was trimmed by 4 bases and V by 4 bases; bases with no gene match: 10. The CDR3 covers 15 residues. Germline lookup yields CDR1 SGHRS and CDR2 YFSETQ. DNA for the CDR3: TGCGCCAGCAGCCCCACCGGACAGGTTGGCACTGAAGCTTTCTTT. Protein sequence: CASSPTGQVGTEAFF.

The rearrangement links TRBV5-6 to TRBJ2-3, with 11 bases aligning to TRBD2. Germline loops: CDR1 SGHDT, CDR2 YYEEEE. The CDR3 runs 16 residues. The trim removed 4 bases at V and 0 bases at J, leaving 4 bases unmatched. In DNA, the CDR3 is TGTGCCAGCAGCCACCTAGCGGGGGGCAGCACAGATACGCAGTATTTT. It codes for CASSHLAGGSTDTQYF.

The chain is built from TRBV7-8 and TRBJ1-1; 7 bases agree with TRBD1. The V segment lost 5 bases and the J segment 11 bases; nucleotides outside the gene matches: 5. Per germline, CDR1 SGHVS and CDR2 FQNEAQ. This CDR3 comprises 11 residues. This CDR3 is CASSPGGDAFF. For the CDR3, the DNA is TGTGCCAGCAGCCCAGGGGGTGACGCTTTCTTT.

The sample holds one count of this clone. The chain employs TRBV6-1 and TRBJ1-3, with D hard to call. CDR1 is MNHNS, CDR2 SASEGT, per germline. This CDR3 is 15 amino acids long. Trimming took 1 base from V and 1 from J, leaving 8 bases between them. The CDR3 here is CASSEGRGSGNTIYF. The CDR3, as DNA: TGTGCCAGCAGTGAAGGACGGGGATCTGGAAACACCATATATTTT.

This clone occurred once. The chain links TRBV7-9 to TRBJ1-2; TRBD1 might be the D (5 bases). V gave up 4 bases and J gave up 2 bases, with 11 bases separating them. Germline V gene data show CDR1 as SEHNR and CDR2 as FQNEAQ (reference sequence). CDR3 length: 14 residues. Here the CDR3 DNA reads TGTGCCAGCAGCTCCCCGGGGGGAAACTATGGCTACACCTTC. This gives the protein CASSSPGGNYGYTF.

The J gene is TRBJ1-2, the V gene TRBV6-6; D may be TRBD1 (5 bases). V was shortened by 3 bases and J by 0 bases, with 8 bases between the two germline ends. Germline assignment: CDR1 MNHNY and CDR2 SVGAGI (reference sequence). The length of the CDR3 is 14 residues. CDR3 in amino acids: CASSYGGANYGYTF. DNA of the CDR3: TGTGCCAGCAGTTATGGAGGGGCTAACTATGGCTACACCTTC.

V and J are TRBV6-6 and TRBJ2-5, with D possibly TRBD1 on 6 matching bases. Germline CDR1 reads MNHNY; CDR2 reads SVGAGI (reference sequence). The CDR3 consists of 15 residues. Trimming pared 4 bases from V and 1 base from J, leaving 13 bases between. In DNA form, the CDR3 reads TGTGCCAGCAGTTCCCTACTGGACAGCCAAGAGACCCAGTACTTC. Its protein product is CASSSLLDSQETQYF.

This clone was recorded only once. J is TRBJ2-1 and V is TRBV5-7, with TRBD1 identical over 7 bases. TRBV5-7 is an ORF; its function is uncertain. The J segment lost 0 bases and the V segment lost 1 base, leaving 7 bases of the junction unmatched. The CDR3 is 17 residues long. The DNA of the CDR3 is TGTGCCAGCAGCTTGACTCAGGGACAGAGCTCCTACAATGAGCAGTTCTTC. It yields the protein CASSLTQGQSSYNEQFF.

V and J are TRBV7-3 and TRBJ1-1; D possibly corresponds to TRBD1 (6 bases). Per the germline V gene, CDR1 is SGHTA and CDR2 is FQGTGA. The CDR3 totals 14 residues. V lost 2 bases to trimming and J lost 5 bases, with 12 bases between them. The CDR3 DNA reads as TGTGCCAGCAGCTTATCAGGGGCCGGTACTGAAGCTTTCTTT. It is translated as CASSLSGAGTEAFF.

The rearrangement joins TRBV19 to TRBJ1-3; TRBD1 matches at 7 bases. The V gene's germline CDR1 is LNHDA and CDR2 SQIVND (reference sequence). The CDR3 extends over 14 amino acids. With V trimmed by 5 bases and J by 4 bases, 5 bases remained unmatched. In DNA form, the CDR3 reads TGTGCCAGTAGTCACAGGGGAAGAGGAAACACCATATATTTT. This encodes CASSHRGRGNTIYF.

The genes are TRBV9 and TRBJ1-1; tentative D call: TRBD1 (6 bases). V lost 0 bases and J lost 11, with 23 bases in between. There are 16 residues in the CDR3. Germline CDR1 and CDR2: SGDLS and YYNGEE. CDR3 bases: TGTGCCAGCAGCGTAGGGAATGGGGGGGGCGCATCATTGGCTTTCTTT. This translates into CASSVGNGGGASLAFF.

V is TRBV5-1 and J is TRBJ1-1; D is undetermined. The V and J ends lost 2 bases and 1 base respectively, with 12 bases between them. Looked up from germline, CDR1 is SGHRS and CDR2 is YFSETQ. The CDR3 extends over 15 amino acids. The CDR3 sequence: CASSFDGDPNTEAFF. The CDR3 DNA follows: TGCGCCAGCAGCTTCGACGGAGACCCGAACACTGAAGCTTTCTTT.

The chain uses TRBV27 and TRBJ2-1; tentatively, D is TRBD2 (6 bases). The V gene's germline CDR1 is MNHEY and CDR2 SMNVEV (reference sequence). The V and J ends lost 2 bases and 10 bases respectively, with 18 bases between them. CDR3 length: 15 residues. The CDR3 bases are TGTGCCAGCAGTTTAATCACTAGCAGGGCCCTGGAGCAGTTCTTC. Amino acid sequence: CASSLITSRALEQFF.

This chain joins TRBV20-1 and TRBJ2-7, with 9 nucleotides matching TRBD1. The V gene end was trimmed by 4 bases and the J gene end by 9 bases; junction bases not matched to a gene: 4. The CDR3 has 11 amino acids. Germline loops: CDR1 DFQATT, CDR2 SNEGSKA (reference sequence). This CDR3 reads CSATTGGAQYF. CDR3 nucleotides: TGCAGTGCTACCACAGGGGGCGCGCAGTACTTC.

The chain carries TRBV5-1 and TRBJ2-2, with TRBD2 matching 12 bases. Germline assignment: CDR1 SGHRS and CDR2 YFSETQ. The CDR3 consists of 17 residues. The V gene end was trimmed by 4 bases and the J gene end by 2 bases; junction bases not matched to a gene: 6. The CDR3 nucleotides are TGCGCCAGCAGCCCACGGACTAGCGGGGCTAACACCGGGGAGCTGTTTTTT. Translated, it gives CASSPRTSGANTGELFF.

J is TRBJ2-2 and V is TRBV19; 14 bases line up with TRBD2. The CDR3 has 18 residues. Germline assignment: CDR1 LNHDA and CDR2 SQIVND (reference sequence). The V gene end was trimmed by 3 bases and the J gene end by 3 bases; junction bases not matched to a gene: 6. Written as DNA, the CDR3 is TGTGCCAGTAGTATCAGGGGACTAGCGGGAGTTCACACCGGGGAGCTGTTTTTT. This codes for CASSIRGLAGVHTGELFF.

The sample holds a few counts of this clone. The CDR3: CAISSTAYEQYF. As DNA, the CDR3 is TGTGCCATCAGTTCGACAGCCTACGAGCAGTACTTC. The gene calls are TRBV10-3 and TRBJ2-7, with D perhaps TRBD1 (5 bases). In germline, CDR1 is ENHRY, CDR2 SYGVKD. CDR3 length: 12 residues. V lost 5 bases to trimming and J lost 2 bases, with 7 bases between them.

This clone was recorded once. This rearrangement joins TRBV10-1 to TRBJ2-5; the D gene is possibly TRBD2 (6 bases). Germline V gene lookup returns CDR1 WNHNN and CDR2 SYGVQD (reference sequence). This CDR3 has 15 amino acids. V gave up 3 bases and J gave up 0 bases, with 11 bases separating them. CDR3 residues: CASSEGRRDQETQYF. DNA for the CDR3: TGCGCCAGCAGTGAAGGGCGGAGGGACCAAGAGACCCAGTACTTC.

The chain couples TRBV28 to TRBJ2-7; 7 nucleotides align to TRBD1. CDR1 is MDHEN and CDR2 is SYDVKM in the germline V gene. CDR3 length: 13 residues. J gave up 2 bases and V 10 bases, and 8 bases lay outside the gene matches. DNA for the CDR3: TGTGCCATTAGAGGGGGCTCGACCTACGAGCAGTACTTC. This codes for CAIRGGSTYEQYF.

The V and J genes are TRBV10-3 and TRBJ2-3; no clear D. The V gene's germline CDR1 is ENHRY and CDR2 SYGVKD. The CDR3 runs 13 residues. V was clipped by 11 bases and J by 6 bases, with 18 bases between them. The CDR3 loop is CAVTGVQTDTQYF. DNA for the CDR3: TGTGCCGTCACCGGTGTTCAAACCGATACGCAGTATTTT.